Each of the 20 T cell receptor beta chains below was sequenced from the same sample in a study of T cell responses to AZD1222 COVID-19 vaccine (dated by TCRdb to the early 2020s). The time point label corresponds to: baseline before first vaccination. Library method: the immunoSEQ multiplex PCR assay. TCRdb mirrors the immuneACCESS table, restricted to in-frame sequences. Some clones are absent from its copies; in checked studies, under half trace to an unresolved V gene, and the reason for the others is unknown. A total of about 130,000 clones appear in this sample, just over 85% of them only once. The ten largest clonotypes hold roughly 12% of the sample. Material: peripheral blood, obtained on day 0 of AZD1222 vaccination. These receptors all come from an adult in good health.

V usage is TRBV10-3 and J usage is TRBJ1-2; D call uncertain. Between the trimmed V and J ends, which lost 3 bases and 4 bases, there was a span of 9 bases. The CDR3 covers 13 residues. From germline, CDR1 is ENHRY and CDR2 SYGVKD. CDR3 sequence (DNA): TGTGCCATCAGTGAAGAGGGCACCTATGGCTACACCTTC. This gives the protein CAISEEGTYGYTF.

The gene calls are TRBV5-5 and TRBJ2-3; D is possibly TRBD2 (6 bases). Trimming shortened V by 4 bases and J by 2 bases, and 17 bases separated the two germline ends. The CDR3 extends over 16 amino acids. CDR1 SGHKS and CDR2 YYEKEE come from the germline V gene (reference sequence). CDR3 loop: CASSPRDSGLTDTQYF. In DNA, the CDR3 is TGTGCCAGCAGCCCTAGGGACTCGGGGCTCACAGATACGCAGTATTTT.

This clone showed up just a few times. The chain carries TRBV19 and TRBJ2-3, with D maybe TRBD1 (5 bases). Germline V gene data show CDR1 as LNHDA and CDR2 as SQIVND (reference sequence). Trimming pared 5 bases from V and 6 bases from J, leaving 9 bases between. CDR3 length: 12 residues. The CDR3 loop reads CASSPRQDTQYF. The DNA for the CDR3 is TGTGCCAGTAGTCCCCGACAGGATACGCAGTATTTT.

This chain connects TRBV7-8 to TRBJ1-4; TRBD1 is a possible D gene (6 bases). CDR3 size: 14 residues. Per germline, CDR1 SGHVS and CDR2 FQNEAQ. V lost 1 base and J 6 bases, leaving 9 bases between the germline ends. CDR3 nucleotide sequence: TGTGCCAGCAGCTTAGGGGGGCAGGATGAAAAACTGTTTTTT. Translated: CASSLGGQDEKLFF.

The gene calls are TRBV6-5 and TRBJ1-6; tentative D call: TRBD1 (6 bases). This CDR3 has 13 residues. Germline values: CDR1 MNHEY, CDR2 SVGAGI. Trimming cost V 7 bases and J 9 bases, with 13 bases left between them. CDR3 sequence: CASTGQRGSPLHF. The CDR3 DNA reads as TGTGCCAGCACGGGACAACGGGGTTCACCCCTCCACTTT.

The chain carries TRBV6-4 and TRBJ1-1; 9 bases match TRBD1. CDR1 is MRHNA and CDR2 is SNTAGT in the germline V gene. The ends lost 3 bases at V and 7 bases at J; junction bases unmatched: 3. CDR3 length: 13 residues. The CDR3: CASSEDRGLEAFF. As DNA, the CDR3 is TGTGCCAGCAGTGAGGACAGGGGCCTTGAAGCTTTCTTT.

The V call is TRBV9, the J call TRBJ2-7, with 9 bases fitting TRBD2. Germline lookup yields CDR1 SGDLS and CDR2 YYNGEE. CDR3 size: 12 residues. Trimming at V came to 10 bases and at J to 3 bases, leaving 5 bases not matched to a gene. Here the CDR3 DNA reads TGTGCCCGCGGGCGGGGGGGCTACGAGCAGTACTTC. It translates to CARGRGGYEQYF.

The rearrangement joins TRBV5-1 to TRBJ2-6; D unresolved. Trimming removed 0 bases at V and 4 bases at J, with 8 bases between. Germline V gene data show CDR1 as SGHRS and CDR2 as YFSETQ. The CDR3 runs 15 residues. Here the CDR3 DNA reads TGCGCCAGCAGCTTGGGGGTACCAGGGGCCAACGTCCTGACTTTC. Translated: CASSLGVPGANVLTF.

This chain joins TRBV27 and TRBJ2-2, with D tentatively TRBD1 or TRBD2 (5 bases each). Trimming took off 1 base at V and 4 bases at J, with 13 bases between the two ends. Germline CDR1 reads MNHEY; CDR2 reads SMNVEV (reference sequence). The CDR3 runs 16 residues. CDR3 sequence reads: CASSLFGTILTGELFF. The DNA of the CDR3 is TGTGCCAGCAGTTTATTTGGGACGATTCTCACCGGGGAGCTGTTTTTT.

V is TRBV7-9 and J is TRBJ2-1; D is uncertain. The V end was cut by 2 bases, the J end by 5 bases, with 10 bases between. This CDR3 has 14 amino acids. Germline V gene sequence: CDR1 SEHNR, CDR2 FQNEAQ (reference sequence). The CDR3 sequence: CASSLLSGDNEQFF. The CDR3 DNA is TGTGCCAGCAGCTTACTCTCAGGTGACAATGAGCAGTTCTTC.

The chain employs TRBV9 and TRBJ2-2, with D unclear. CDR1 and CDR2 (germline): SGDLS, YYNGEE. The CDR3 sequence is 15 residues long. Between the trimmed V and J ends, which lost 3 bases and 3 bases, there was a span of 12 bases. Here the CDR3 reads CASSAWGSHTGELFF. The CDR3 bases are TGTGCCAGCAGCGCGTGGGGTTCCCACACCGGGGAGCTGTTTTTT. Combining the CDR3 with reference TRBV9 and TRBJ2-2 gives the whole variable domain DSGVTQTPKHLITATGQRVTLRCSPRSGDLSVYWYQQSLDQGLQFLIQYYNGEERAKGNILERFSAQQFPDLHSELNLSSLELGDSALYFCASSAWGSHTGELFFGEGSRLTVL.

The chain joins TRBV6-6 to TRBJ1-2; no clear D gene. The CDR3 totals 14 residues. Trimming removed 4 bases from V and 5 bases from J, with 14 bases in between. CDR1 is MNHNY and CDR2 is SVGAGI in the germline V gene (reference sequence). CDR3 sequence: CASSSLSGRYGYTF. The CDR3 nucleotides are TGTGCCAGCAGTTCCTTATCGGGGAGGTATGGCTACACCTTC.

This CDR3 reads CASSWSASGGASNEQFF. The CDR3 region has the DNA TGCGCCAGCAGCTGGAGTGCTAGCGGGGGGGCCTCTAATGAGCAGTTCTTC. The chain is built from TRBV5-1 and TRBJ2-1; 12 positions match TRBD2. Per the germline V gene, CDR1 is SGHRS and CDR2 is YFSETQ. With V trimmed by 3 bases and J by 7 bases, 11 bases remained unmatched. The length of the CDR3 is 17 residues. The full variable domain, rest sourced from reference TRBV5-1 and TRBJ2-1, is KAGVTQTPRYLIKTRGQQVTLSCSPISGHRSVSWYQQTPGQGLQFLFEYFSETQRNKGNFPGRFSGRQFSNSRSEMNVSTLELGDSALYLCASSWSASGGASNEQFFGPGTRLTVL.

The J gene is TRBJ2-1, the V gene TRBV12-3 or TRBV12-4, with TRBD1 identical over 9 bases. After removal of 7 bases from V and 10 bases from J, the junction contained 5 bases not matched to a gene. This CDR3 spans 12 amino acids. CDR3: CASTFDRGEQFF. The CDR3 bases are TGTGCCAGCACCTTTGACAGGGGGGAGCAGTTCTTC.

CDR3 region: CASRPGQAYEQYF. In nucleotides, the CDR3 is TGTGCCAGCAGACCGGGACAGGCCTACGAGCAGTACTTC. V gene TRBV6-5 combines with J gene TRBJ2-7; TRBD1 agrees at 8 bases. This CDR3 has 13 residues. V lost 6 bases and J lost 2; bases outside the gene matches: 3. CDR1 and CDR2 (germline): MNHEY, SVGAGI.

This clone came up once. The rearrangement uses TRBV9 and TRBJ2-3; D is unclear. The V gene's germline CDR1 is SGDLS and CDR2 YYNGEE. The CDR3 sequence is 14 residues long. The V and J ends lost 9 bases and 2 bases respectively, with 16 bases between them. In DNA form, the CDR3 reads TGTGCCAACCCAGGCCCTACCTCCACAGATACGCAGTATTTT. Translating gives CANPGPTSTDTQYF.

The rearrangement links TRBV19 to TRBJ2-1, with D uncertain. The germline V gene has CDR1 LNHDA and CDR2 SQIVND (reference sequence). V lost 8 bases to trimming and J lost 3 bases, with 11 bases between them. The CDR3 extends over 13 amino acids. Here the CDR3 reads CASGLSDYNEQFF. CDR3 coding DNA: TGTGCCAGTGGTTTGTCCGACTACAATGAGCAGTTCTTC.

This clone is deemed medium-sized (0.01 to 0.1%). This rearrangement joins TRBV12-5 to TRBJ1-3; no definite D call. This CDR3 comprises 17 residues. V was pared by 0 bases and J by 0 bases, with 12 bases between. The V gene's germline CDR1 is LGHNT and CDR2 FRNRAP. The CDR3: CASGLVRGLSSGNTIYF. The CDR3, as DNA: TGTGCTAGTGGTTTGGTACGAGGCCTCAGCTCTGGAAACACCATATATTTT.

Only a few counts were recorded for this clone. The gene calls are TRBV6-5 and TRBJ1-2; 8 nucleotides agree with TRBD1. Germline V lookup: CDR1 MNHEY, CDR2 SVGAGI. V was clipped by 9 bases and J by 2 bases; unmatched bases: 8. This CDR3 comprises 14 residues. CDR3 sequence (DNA): TGTGCCAGGAAAGACAGGGGATGGAACTATGGCTACACCTTC. It encodes CARKDRGWNYGYTF.

The CDR3 region has the DNA TGTGCCAGTAGTGTGGACAGGTCGAACACTGAAGCTTTCTTT. It translates to CASSVDRSNTEAFF. J is TRBJ1-1 and V is TRBV19, with 7 bases aligning to TRBD1. Germline loops: CDR1 LNHDA, CDR2 SQIVND (reference sequence). V gave up 5 bases and J gave up 1 base; unmatched junction bases: 4. The CDR3 contains 14 residues.